A single sample gave rise to the 26 T cell receptor beta chains below, sequenced in a study of long-term antiretroviral therapy in people with HIV. Sequencing relied on immunoSEQ assay v3.0, run at survey level. Libraries were prepared by immunoSEQ multiplex PCR; TCRdb keeps only in-frame clonotypes and omits some of them. The data show 34,000 or so clones, around 94% seen once. This sample comprised unsorted PBMCs, obtained 5 to 5.5 years after starting antiretroviral therapy. The receptors derive from a woman aged 50 to 60 with HIV.

This rearrangement joins TRBV5-8 to TRBJ1-1; D not certain. The CDR3 extends over 13 amino acids. The germline V and J ends were trimmed by 7 bases and 0 bases, with 10 bases remaining between them. Per germline, CDR1 SGHTS and CDR2 YDEGEE. In DNA form, the CDR3 reads TGTGCCAGCGATCCTATACTGAACACTGAAGCTTTCTTT. Translation gives CASDPILNTEAFF.

CDR3 amino acids: CASSLGSYSNQPQHF. CDR3 bases: TGTGCCAGCAGCTTGGGGTCGTATAGCAATCAGCCCCAGCATTTT. The rearrangement links TRBV5-6 to TRBJ1-5; no clear D gene. Germline V lookup: CDR1 SGHDT, CDR2 YYEEEE. The V end was cut by 0 bases, the J end by 0 bases, with 7 bases between. This CDR3 has 15 amino acids.

The chain combines TRBV4-1 with TRBJ2-5; D could derive from TRBD1 or TRBD2 (7 bases each). The CDR3 is 12 residues long. CDR1 and CDR2 (germline): MGHRA, YSYEKL. Trimming pared 7 bases from V and 6 bases from J, leaving 12 bases between. This chain's CDR3 is CASKGRGQTQYF. DNA for the CDR3: TGCGCCAGCAAGGGGAGGGGGCAGACCCAGTACTTC.

The chain links TRBV7-8 to TRBJ2-3, with 9 bases matching TRBD2. Germline V gene lookup returns CDR1 SGHVS and CDR2 FQNEAQ. V was clipped by 2 bases and J by 2 bases; unmatched bases: 5. The CDR3 runs to 16 residues. The CDR3 region is CASSLRAGGFTDTQYF. The CDR3, as DNA: TGTGCCAGCAGCTTACGGGCGGGGGGGTTCACAGATACGCAGTATTTT.

This clone appeared a single time. The chain is built from TRBV5-6 and TRBJ1-4, with no clear D. Trimming removed 4 bases at V and 10 bases at J, with 17 bases between. The CDR3 extends over 14 amino acids. CDR1 is SGHDT, CDR2 YYEEEE, per germline. The DNA of the CDR3 is TGTGCCAGCAGCGGCGGCGGAGGGCTGGGAAAACTGTTTTTT. This gives the protein CASSGGGGLGKLFF.

This clone was found a few times. CDR3 region: CASGKGNHEQYF. In nucleotides, the CDR3 is TGTGCCAGCGGGAAGGGTAACCACGAGCAGTACTTC. The genes are TRBV9 and TRBJ2-7; D uncertain. Trimming took off 7 bases at V and 5 bases at J, with 13 bases between the two ends. This CDR3 region has 12 residues. The germline V gene has CDR1 SGDLS and CDR2 YYNGEE.

The J gene is TRBJ1-2, the V gene TRBV6-5; no firm D call. The CDR3 is 14 residues long. Germline V lookup: CDR1 MNHEY, CDR2 SVGAGI. V was clipped by 0 bases and J by 7 bases, with 12 bases between them. The CDR3 sequence is CASSYSNRVSGYTF. CDR3 bases: TGTGCCAGCAGTTACTCGAATCGGGTTAGTGGCTACACCTTC.

This chain connects TRBV7-9 to TRBJ1-2, with D possibly TRBD1 on 6 matching bases. Germline V gene sequence: CDR1 SEHNR, CDR2 FQNEAQ (reference sequence). The CDR3 is made up of 13 amino acids. V was clipped by 1 base and J by 4 bases, with 7 bases between them. The CDR3 region is CASSLGTVYGYTF. The CDR3 DNA follows: TGTGCCAGCAGCTTAGGGACAGTCTATGGCTACACCTTC.

CDR3 in DNA: TGTGCCAGCAGCTTGAGCGGGAACAATCAGCCCCAGCATTTT. Encoded protein: CASSLSGNNQPQHF. This chain uses TRBV7-9 with TRBJ1-5; D not certain. The germline V gene has CDR1 SEHNR and CDR2 FQNEAQ (reference sequence). V was cut by 3 bases and J by 3 bases, with 9 bases left in between. CDR3 size: 14 residues. Combining the CDR3 with reference TRBV7-9 and TRBJ1-5 gives the whole variable domain DTGVSQNPRHKITKRGQNVTFRCDPISEHNRLYWYRQTLGQGPEFLTYFQNEAQLEKSRLLSDRFSAERPKGSFSTLEIQRTEQGDSAMYLCASSLSGNNQPQHFGDGTRLSIL.

The genes are TRBV7-9 and TRBJ1-2; tentative D call: TRBD1 (6 bases). CDR1 is SEHNR and CDR2 is FQNEAQ in the germline V gene (reference sequence). The CDR3 sequence is 12 residues long. Deletions cut 5 bases from V and 5 bases from J, with 9 bases between. The CDR3 DNA reads as TGTGCCAGCAGCCAGGACAGTTATGGCTACACCTTC. Protein product: CASSQDSYGYTF. Full variable domain (remainder filled in from reference TRBV7-9 and TRBJ1-2): DTGVSQNPRHKITKRGQNVTFRCDPISEHNRLYWYRQTLGQGPEFLTYFQNEAQLEKSRLLSDRFSAERPKGSFSTLEIQRTEQGDSAMYLCASSQDSYGYTFGSGTRLTVV.

This chain joins TRBV4-1 and TRBJ1-5; TRBD1 is a possible D gene (5 bases). Germline V gene lookup returns CDR1 MGHRA and CDR2 YSYEKL. The CDR3 contains 16 residues. Trimming pared 0 bases from V and 2 bases from J, leaving 11 bases between. CDR3 region: CASSQEQGYGNQPQHF. CDR3 nucleotide sequence: TGCGCCAGCAGCCAAGAGCAGGGCTACGGCAATCAGCCCCAGCATTTT.

V usage is TRBV7-9 and J usage is TRBJ1-1, with D perhaps matching TRBD1 (6 bases). V was pared by 5 bases and J by 10 bases, with 23 bases between. Germline V gene lookup returns CDR1 SEHNR and CDR2 FQNEAQ (reference sequence). The CDR3 is 15 amino acids. The CDR3 nucleotides are TGTGCCAGCAGCCCCCCAGGGGCAGGGGCTGTCTTAGCTTTCTTT. Translating it yields CASSPPGAGAVLAFF.

The chain recombines TRBV5-6 with TRBJ1-1, with 7 bases matching TRBD1. The germline gives CDR1 SGHDT, CDR2 YYEEEE. V lost 4 bases and J lost 7; bases outside the gene matches: 4. CDR3 length equals 12 residues. The CDR3 DNA reads as TGTGCCAGCAGCCAAGGGACAGATGAAGCTTTCTTT. Its protein product is CASSQGTDEAFF.

This chain connects TRBV27 to TRBJ2-7; D not resolved. This CDR3 has 12 amino acids. Trimming removed 5 bases at V and 0 bases at J, with 5 bases between. Germline V lookup: CDR1 MNHEY, CDR2 SMNVEV (reference sequence). The CDR3 reads CASSGDSYEQYF. The CDR3 DNA is TGTGCCAGCAGTGGGGACTCCTACGAGCAGTACTTC.

This sequence joins TRBV7-8 and TRBJ1-4; unclear D gene. V lost 5 bases and J 0 bases, leaving 7 bases between the germline ends. The V gene's germline CDR1 is SGHVS and CDR2 FQNEAQ. This CDR3 region has 14 residues. The CDR3 loop reads CASSRDPTNEKLFF. CDR3 nucleotides: TGTGCCAGCAGCCGAGACCCAACTAATGAAAAACTGTTTTTT.

CDR3 in amino acids: CASSPQGATANEKLFF. For the CDR3, the DNA is TGTGCCAGCAGTCCACAGGGGGCGACGGCTAATGAAAAACTGTTTTTT. The genes are TRBV9 and TRBJ1-4, with 9 bases that match TRBD1. The CDR3 totals 16 residues. Losses at the gene ends were 5 bases for V and 3 bases for J; bases not matched to a gene: 8. Germline CDR1 is SGDLS and CDR2 is YYNGEE.

The chain links TRBV10-2 to TRBJ1-6; no firm D call. Germline lookup yields CDR1 WSHSY and CDR2 SAAADI. V shed 3 bases and J shed 10 bases, with 10 bases lying between them. This CDR3 contains 13 residues. The CDR3 here is CASSEGEGSPLHF. The CDR3 bases are TGCGCCAGCAGTGAAGGAGAAGGATCACCCCTCCACTTT.

The chain has TRBV5-5 and TRBJ2-1; TRBD1 aligns across 12 bases. Germline V gives CDR1 SGHKS, CDR2 YYEKEE (reference sequence). V lost 0 bases, J lost 13 bases, and 5 bases stayed unmatched. The CDR3 sequence is 14 residues long. The DNA for the CDR3 is TGTGCCAGCAGCTTGGCCGGGACAGGGGGCTTTCAGTTCTTC. Protein sequence: CASSLAGTGGFQFF.

The genes are TRBV7-3 and TRBJ2-5, with TRBD2 matching over 13 bases. The CDR3 is made up of 19 amino acids. Germline V gene data show CDR1 as SGHTA and CDR2 as FQGTGA. Trimming removed 1 base from V and 4 bases from J; junction bases left unmatched: 12. CDR3 bases: TGTGCCAGCAGCTTAAGGACTAGCGGGGGCGGTGTCGATACAGAGACCCAGTACTTC. Protein product: CASSLRTSGGGVDTETQYF.

J is TRBJ1-4 and V is TRBV2; D gene uncertain. Germline lookup yields CDR1 SNHLY and CDR2 FYNNEI. The CDR3 is made up of 15 amino acids. The germline V and J ends were trimmed by 3 bases and 8 bases, with 16 bases remaining between them. CDR3 in DNA: TGTGCCAGCAGTGATTCGGGTAGGGTCGGAGAAAAACTGTTTTTT. It yields the protein CASSDSGRVGEKLFF. Supplemented by reference TRBV2 and TRBJ1-4, the full variable domain reads EPEVTQTPSHQVTQMGQEVILRCVPISNHLYFYWYRQILGQKVEFLVSFYNNEISEKSEIFDDQFSVERPDGSNFTLKIRSTKLEDSAMYFCASSDSGRVGEKLFFGSGTQLSVL.

The CDR3 reads CASSSDGSNTEAFF. CDR3 bases: TGTGCCAGCAGCTCGGACGGATCGAACACTGAAGCTTTCTTT. The V and J genes are TRBV7-2 and TRBJ1-1; D is unclear. The ends were cut back, 4 bases at V and 1 base at J, with 10 bases in the middle. CDR1 and CDR2 (germline): SGHTA, FQGNSA. The CDR3 runs to 14 residues.

The chain combines TRBV4-3 with TRBJ2-2; 10 bases are shared with TRBD1. CDR3 length: 17 residues. Trimming removed 0 bases from V and 6 bases from J; junction bases left unmatched: 7. Germline V lookup: CDR1 LGHNA, CDR2 YSLEER. The CDR3 bases are TGCGCCAGCAGCCAAGATTTGCGGACAGGGGGATCCGGGGAGCTGTTTTTT. It specifies CASSQDLRTGGSGELFF.

The J gene is TRBJ1-5, the V gene TRBV19, with a weak D call TRBD1 (6 bases). The germline V gene has CDR1 LNHDA and CDR2 SQIVND (reference sequence). The CDR3 runs 16 residues. With 4 bases removed from V and 2 bases from J, the gap between germline ends came to 15 bases. The CDR3 loop is CASSTRDNVRNQPQHF. The CDR3 nucleotides are TGTGCCAGTAGTACCCGGGACAACGTGCGCAATCAGCCCCAGCATTTT.

The V gene is TRBV14, the J gene TRBJ2-5, with D tentatively TRBD2 (7 bases). Germline V gene lookup returns CDR1 SGHDN and CDR2 FVKESK. The CDR3 has 15 residues. V lost 0 bases and J 7 bases, leaving 15 bases between the germline ends. CDR3 bases: TGTGCCAGCAGCCAAGATGGGGGGGCAGGACTGACCCAGTACTTC. It encodes CASSQDGGAGLTQYF.

This chain uses TRBV6-1 with TRBJ2-7; perhaps TRBD2 as D (6 bases). The CDR3 spans 14 residues. V was clipped by 0 bases and J by 1 base, with 7 bases between them. Germline assignment: CDR1 MNHNS and CDR2 SASEGT. This CDR3 reads CASSEARGSYEQYF. The CDR3 nucleotides read TGTGCCAGCAGTGAAGCTCGGGGGTCCTACGAGCAGTACTTC.

The V gene is TRBV7-3, the J gene TRBJ2-3; D uncertain. This CDR3 region has 12 residues. Trimming shortened V by 5 bases and J by 0 bases, and 3 bases separated the two germline ends. Germline values: CDR1 SGHTA, CDR2 FQGTGA. The CDR3 nucleotides read TGTGCCAGCAGCCCAAGCACAGATACGCAGTATTTT. This translates into CASSPSTDTQYF.